These 23 T cell receptor beta chains came from one sample sequenced in a study of cytomegalovirus exposure and HLA in healthy donors. A multiplex PCR was run with 60 Vbeta primers and 13 Jbeta primers. Here immunoSEQ multiplex PCR was the method, and the copy in TCRdb shows in-frame clones only, minus some. The table has fewer than 250,000 clones, just under 75% seen once. The sequencing sample was made of PBMCs. All receptors derive from a man between 25 and 39 years old in good health and CMV-seropositive.

The rearrangement links TRBV30 to TRBJ1-2, with TRBD1 as a possible D gene (5 bases). Per the germline V gene, CDR1 is GTSNPN and CDR2 is SVGIG (reference sequence). Trimming took 8 bases from V and 2 from J, leaving 18 bases between them. This CDR3 has 14 residues. The chain's CDR3 is CAGPMGGYNYGYTF. CDR3 DNA: TGTGCCGGACCCATGGGGGGATACAACTATGGCTACACCTTC.

V is TRBV28 and J is TRBJ2-5; 9 bases fit TRBD1. Trimming cost V 1 base and J 5 bases; bases outside gene matches: 14. The CDR3 spans 18 residues. Germline V gene sequence: CDR1 MDHEN, CDR2 SYDVKM. As DNA, the CDR3 is TGTGCCAGCAGTTTATCAATAGCAGGACAGGGGATGGGGGAGACCCAGTACTTC. This encodes CASSLSIAGQGMGETQYF.

Concerning this clone itself: The same CDR3 also results from other DNA sequences found in this sample. The chain joins TRBV11-3 to TRBJ2-5, with 8 bases fitting TRBD1. With V trimmed by 6 bases and J by 5 bases, 5 bases remained unmatched. The length of the CDR3 is 13 residues. Germline V CDR1 and CDR2: SGHNT, YENEEA. CDR3 nucleotides: TGTGCCAGCAGTTCCGGACAGGGTGAGACCCAGTACTTC. As protein: CASSSGQGETQYF.

This chain joins TRBV7-9 and TRBJ2-7; the D is unclear. Trimming left V 1 base short and J 5 bases short, with 15 bases between. The CDR3 runs to 15 residues. The germline V gene encodes CDR1 SEHNR and CDR2 FQNEAQ (reference sequence). The DNA of the CDR3 is TGTGCCAGCAGCTTAGTTCCGACAACCTCTAACGAGCAGTACTTC. Amino acids: CASSLVPTTSNEQYF. Full variable domain (remainder filled in from reference TRBV7-9 and TRBJ2-7): DTGVSQNPRHKITKRGQNVTFRCDPISEHNRLYWYRQTLGQGPEFLTYFQNEAQLEKSRLLSDRFSAERPKGSFSTLEIQRTEQGDSAMYLCASSLVPTTSNEQYFGPGTRLTVT.

The chain links TRBV27 to TRBJ1-2; D gene unclear. The CDR3 consists of 14 residues. The V and J ends lost 2 bases and 0 bases respectively, with 7 bases between them. Germline values: CDR1 MNHEY, CDR2 SMNVEV (reference sequence). The CDR3 coding sequence is TGTGCCAGCAGTTTAGATGGAGCTAACTATGGCTACACCTTC. Translation: CASSLDGANYGYTF.

V gene TRBV7-8 combines with J gene TRBJ2-2; 9 bases are a match to TRBD2. The germline gives CDR1 SGHVS, CDR2 FQNEAQ. This CDR3 region has 17 residues. Trimming took 5 bases from V and 4 from J; bases not matched to a gene: 11. CDR3 in DNA: TGTGCCAGCAGCCCCGCCCGACTAGCGGAATTCACCGGGGAGCTGTTTTTT. Its protein is CASSPARLAEFTGELFF.

This sequence joins TRBV6-1 and TRBJ2-3; 8 positions agree with TRBD2. The CDR3 is made up of 15 amino acids. CDR1 MNHNS and CDR2 SASEGT come from the germline V gene. V lost 2 bases, J lost 5 bases, and 6 bases stayed unmatched. CDR3 coding DNA: TGTGCCAGCAGTGAAACTAGCGGACGGGTAGATACGCAGTATTTT. Its translation: CASSETSGRVDTQYF.

The CDR3: CASSITGVGGANVLTF. CDR3 in DNA: TGTGCCAGCAGTATCACAGGGGTAGGTGGGGCCAACGTCCTGACTTTC. The rearrangement joins TRBV2 to TRBJ2-6, with 7 positions matching TRBD1. Germline CDR1 SNHLY, CDR2 FYNNEI. The ends lost 5 bases at V and 3 bases at J; junction bases unmatched: 7. The CDR3 contains 16 residues.

This clone appeared once. The chain has TRBV7-2 and TRBJ1-4; 7 bases align to TRBD1. CDR3 length: 15 residues. V shed 1 base and J 5 bases; nucleotides not matched to a gene: 4. CDR1 and CDR2 from the germline V gene are SGHTA and FQGNSA. CDR3 DNA: TGTGCCAGCAGCTTAGGTGGGACAGAAAATGAAAAACTGTTTTTT. Translating gives CASSLGGTENEKLFF.

The J gene is TRBJ2-7, the V gene TRBV28; 8 nucleotides line up with TRBD1. This CDR3 contains 18 residues. Germline-derived CDR1 and CDR2 are MDHEN and SYDVKM. V trimming: 4 bases; J trimming: 6 bases; junction bases outside the gene matches: 20. CDR3 nucleotide sequence: TGTGCCAGCAGTTCCTTGACTAGGGCCCGGGACAGGCACGGCGAGCAGTACTTC. Its protein is CASSSLTRARDRHGEQYF.

The J gene is TRBJ2-1, the V gene TRBV4-2; a weak D match, TRBD1 (6 bases). The CDR3 consists of 17 residues. The V gene lost 0 bases and the J gene lost 0 bases, with 12 bases spanning the gap. Germline V gives CDR1 LGHNA, CDR2 YNFKEQ. CDR3: CASSQELQGSSYNEQFF. The CDR3 DNA sequence: TGTGCCAGCAGCCAAGAGCTCCAGGGGTCCTCCTACAATGAGCAGTTCTTC.

The chain joins TRBV12-5 to TRBJ2-7, with a weak D call TRBD1 (5 bases). V shed 6 bases and J shed 2 bases, with 14 bases lying between them. The CDR3 sequence is 14 residues long. Per germline, CDR1 LGHNT and CDR2 FRNRAP. The CDR3 DNA sequence: TGTGCTAGTGGCCTTGGGGCGCCCACCTACGAGCAGTACTTC. Its translation is CASGLGAPTYEQYF.

The chain employs TRBV7-2 and TRBJ2-3, with a possible D match to TRBD1 (6 bases). The CDR3 contains 15 residues. Trimming pared 4 bases from V and 6 bases from J, leaving 17 bases between. In germline, CDR1 is SGHTA, CDR2 FQGNSA. CDR3 residues: CASSSKAGRGDTQYF. In nucleotides, the CDR3 is TGTGCCAGCAGCTCTAAGGCCGGAAGGGGGGATACGCAGTATTTT.

The chain recombines TRBV30 with TRBJ2-5; 9 bases line up with TRBD1. Germline V CDR1 and CDR2: GTSNPN, SVGIG (reference sequence). J was trimmed by 0 bases and V by 4 bases; bases with no gene match: 6. The CDR3 is made up of 15 amino acids. CDR3 in amino acids: CAWTPGQGYQETQYF. The CDR3 region has the DNA TGTGCCTGGACCCCTGGACAGGGGTACCAAGAGACCCAGTACTTC.

V and J are TRBV27 and TRBJ2-2; TRBD1 matches at 7 bases. Per the germline V gene, CDR1 is MNHEY and CDR2 is SMNVEV (reference sequence). The V and J ends lost 4 bases and 7 bases, in that order; junction bases with no gene match: 0. This CDR3 has 12 residues. For the CDR3, the DNA is TGTGCCAGCAGTTACAGGGGCGGGGAGCTGTTTTTT. It specifies CASSYRGGELFF.

In its sample, this clone was seen a few times. The rearrangement uses TRBV27 and TRBJ1-1; unclear D gene. Trimming removed 2 bases from V and 1 base from J, with 8 bases in between. CDR3 size: 14 residues. In germline, CDR1 is MNHEY, CDR2 SMNVEV (reference sequence). CDR3 in DNA: TGTGCCAGCAGTTTAACCGCGGGGAACACTGAAGCTTTCTTT. It specifies CASSLTAGNTEAFF.

The chain uses TRBV2 and TRBJ2-2, with 9 positions matching TRBD2. This CDR3 region has 13 residues. Germline CDR1 reads SNHLY; CDR2 reads FYNNEI. V dropped 8 bases and J dropped 5; count of bases not matched to a gene: 3. The CDR3 sequence: CASAGGGTGELFF. The CDR3 DNA is TGTGCCAGCGCGGGAGGGGGAACCGGGGAGCTGTTTTTT.

This chain links TRBV28 with TRBJ2-5; TRBD1 matches at 10 bases. The CDR3 covers 15 residues. V lost 6 bases and J lost 5; bases outside the gene matches: 9. CDR1 is MDHEN, CDR2 SYDVKM, per germline. The CDR3 nucleotides read TGTGCCAGCAGCAGTCGGACAGGGGGTACGGAGACCCAGTACTTC. Protein: CASSSRTGGTETQYF.

The chain carries TRBV9 and TRBJ1-5, with 9 bases aligning to TRBD1. J was trimmed by 3 bases and V by 4 bases; bases with no gene match: 5. The length of the CDR3 is 15 residues. From germline, CDR1 is SGDLS and CDR2 YYNGEE. CDR3 sequence reads: CASSRTGDFNQPQHF. The CDR3 nucleotides are TGTGCCAGCAGCCGGACAGGGGATTTCAATCAGCCCCAGCATTTT.

The chain combines TRBV10-1 with TRBJ2-1, with 8 bases aligning to TRBD2. The V segment lost 3 bases and the J segment 0 bases; nucleotides outside the gene matches: 4. Looked up from germline, CDR1 is WNHNN and CDR2 is SYGVQD (reference sequence). The CDR3 runs to 16 residues. The CDR3 DNA reads as TGCGCCAGCAGTGATGAGCGGGAGAGCTCCTACAATGAGCAGTTCTTC. Its translation: CASSDERESSYNEQFF.

CDR3 amino acids: CASGQGDFSGNTIYF. CDR3 bases: TGCGCCAGCGGCCAGGGGGACTTCTCTGGAAACACCATATATTTT. The chain employs TRBV5-1 and TRBJ1-3; 7 bases are a match to TRBD1. Trimming removed 7 bases from V and 0 bases from J; junction bases left unmatched: 7. The CDR3 consists of 15 residues. Germline CDR1 reads SGHRS; CDR2 reads YFSETQ.

This chain uses TRBV5-8 with TRBJ1-2; 10 bases are a match to TRBD1. The CDR3 spans 16 residues. CDR1 and CDR2 (germline): SGHTS, YDEGEE. J gave up 4 bases and V 4 bases, and 10 bases lay outside the gene matches. CDR3 bases: TGTGCCAGCAGCCCAACCGGGGACAGGGGAAGCTATGGCTACACCTTC. Translated, it gives CASSPTGDRGSYGYTF.

The V call is TRBV5-1, the J call TRBJ1-5, with TRBD1 identical over 9 bases. This CDR3 spans 15 amino acids. With V trimmed by 4 bases and J by 2 bases, 4 bases remained unmatched. Germline CDR1 reads SGHRS; CDR2 reads YFSETQ. The CDR3 DNA follows: TGCGCCAGCAGCCCGGGACAGGGCGGCAATCAGCCCCAGCATTTT. This encodes CASSPGQGGNQPQHF.